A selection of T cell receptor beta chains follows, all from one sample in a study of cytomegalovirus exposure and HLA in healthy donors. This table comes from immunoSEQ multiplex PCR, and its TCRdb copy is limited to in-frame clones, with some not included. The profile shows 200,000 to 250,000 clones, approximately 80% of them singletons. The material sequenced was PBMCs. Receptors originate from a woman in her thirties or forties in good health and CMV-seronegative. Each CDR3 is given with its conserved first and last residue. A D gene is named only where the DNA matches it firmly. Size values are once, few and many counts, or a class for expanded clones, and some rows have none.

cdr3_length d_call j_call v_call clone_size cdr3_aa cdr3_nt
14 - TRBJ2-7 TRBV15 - CATSRVLFQYEQYF TGTGCCACCAGCAGAGTCCTTTTTCAGTACGAGCAGTACTTC
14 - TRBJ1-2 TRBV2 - CASRPTGHGYGYTF TGTGCCAGCAGACCCACGGGACACGGCTATGGCTACACCTTC
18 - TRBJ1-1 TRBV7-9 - CASSSDLPTRARNTEAFF TGTGCCAGCAGCTCAGACCTCCCGACCAGGGCGAGGAACACTGAAGCTTTCTTT
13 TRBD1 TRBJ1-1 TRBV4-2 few CASSPPGGTEAFF TGTGCCAGCAGCCCTCCAGGGGGCACTGAAGCTTTCTTT
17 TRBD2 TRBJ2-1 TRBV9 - CASSVSGAGGRYNEQFF TGTGCCAGCAGCGTCTCGGGAGCGGGGGGGAGGTACAATGAGCAGTTCTTC
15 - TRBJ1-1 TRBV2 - CASSEGLQGRTEAFF TGTGCCAGCAGTGAAGGTCTACAGGGTCGGACTGAAGCTTTCTTT
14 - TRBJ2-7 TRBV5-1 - CASSFRGATYEQYF TGCGCCAGCAGCTTCCGGGGGGCAACCTACGAGCAGTACTTC
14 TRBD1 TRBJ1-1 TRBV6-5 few CASSSGGVNTEAFF TGTGCCAGCAGCTCAGGGGGCGTCAACACTGAAGCTTTCTTT
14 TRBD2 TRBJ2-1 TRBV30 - CAWSVEVSGDEQFF TGTGCCTGGAGTGTCGAGGTTAGCGGGGACGAGCAGTTCTTC
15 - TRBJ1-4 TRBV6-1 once CASSEAPGSDEKLFF TGTGCCAGCAGTGAAGCTCCCGGGTCGGATGAAAAACTGTTTTTT
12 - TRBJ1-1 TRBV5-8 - CASSFISQEAFF TGTGCCAGCAGCTTTATCTCACAGGAAGCTTTCTTT
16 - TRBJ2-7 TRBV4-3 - CASSQVWQGVSYEQYF TGCGCCAGCAGCCAAGTCTGGCAGGGTGTGAGTTACGAGCAGTACTTC
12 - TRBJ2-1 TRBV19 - CASSTPADEQFF TGTGCCAGTAGTACCCCCGCGGATGAGCAGTTCTTC
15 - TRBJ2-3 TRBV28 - CASSPDYGPTDTQYF TGTGCCAGCAGTCCCGATTATGGGCCCACAGATACGCAGTATTTT
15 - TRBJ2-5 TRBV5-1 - CASSLVTGSRETQYF TGCGCCAGCAGCTTGGTTACAGGCTCAAGGGAGACCCAGTACTTC
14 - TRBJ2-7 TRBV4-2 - CASSQTWTNYEQYF TGTGCCAGCAGCCAAACATGGACTAACTACGAGCAGTACTTC
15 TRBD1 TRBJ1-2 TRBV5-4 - CASSSRQGNNYGYTF TGTGCCAGCAGCTCCCGACAGGGCAATAACTATGGCTACACCTTC
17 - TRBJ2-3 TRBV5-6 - CASSPMGPGAYTDTQYF TGTGCCAGCAGTCCCATGGGCCCGGGAGCTTACACAGATACGCAGTATTTT
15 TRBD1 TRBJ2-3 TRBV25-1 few CASSESTGAGDTQYF TGTGCCAGCAGTGAGTCCACAGGGGCTGGGGATACGCAGTATTTT
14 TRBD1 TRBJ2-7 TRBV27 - CASSSGTGPAEQYF TGTGCCAGCAGTTCGGGGACAGGGCCTGCCGAGCAGTACTTC
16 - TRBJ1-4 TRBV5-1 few CASSLGTFGRNEKLFF TGCGCCAGCAGCTTGGGGACATTCGGGCGTAATGAAAAACTGTTTTTT
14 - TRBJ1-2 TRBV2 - CASTVFNPGSGYTF TGTGCCAGCACCGTTTTTAATCCGGGGTCCGGCTACACCTTC
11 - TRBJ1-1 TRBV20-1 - CSATRNTEAFF TGCAGTGCCACTCGGAACACTGAAGCTTTCTTT
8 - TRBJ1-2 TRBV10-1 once CARVDYPF TGCGCCAGGGTAGACTACCCCTTC
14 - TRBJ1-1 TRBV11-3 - CASSLSRLNTEAFF TGTGCCAGCAGCTTATCCAGATTGAACACTGAAGCTTTCTTT
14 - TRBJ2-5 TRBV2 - CASSGTSSRKTQYF TGTGCCAGCAGTGGGACATCAAGTAGGAAGACCCAGTACTTC
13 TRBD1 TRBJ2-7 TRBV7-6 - CASSLQGAYEQYF TGTGCCAGCAGCTTACAGGGGGCCTACGAGCAGTACTTC
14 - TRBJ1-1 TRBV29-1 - CSFQTGERGTEAFF TGCAGCTTCCAGACGGGCGAGCGGGGGACTGAAGCTTTCTTT
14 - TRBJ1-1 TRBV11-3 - CASTSFGGNTEAFF TGTGCCAGCACCTCTTTCGGGGGGAACACTGAAGCTTTCTTT
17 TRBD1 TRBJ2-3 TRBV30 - CAWSFTGTVEITDTQYF TGTGCCTGGAGTTTTACCGGGACAGTAGAAATCACAGATACGCAGTATTTT
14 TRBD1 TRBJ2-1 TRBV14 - CASSQRDRNNEQFF TGTGCCAGCAGCCAACGGGACAGGAACAATGAGCAGTTCTTC
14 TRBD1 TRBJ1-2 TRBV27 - CASSLGQGDYGYTF TGTGCCAGCAGCCTCGGGCAGGGGGACTATGGCTACACCTTC
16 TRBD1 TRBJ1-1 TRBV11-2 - CASSLGTGEAETEAFF TGTGCCAGCAGCTTAGGGACAGGGGAGGCGGAGACTGAAGCTTTCTTT
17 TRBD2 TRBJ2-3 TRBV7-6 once CASSLGAGTSGGDTQYF TGTGCCAGCAGCTTAGGCGCCGGGACTAGCGGGGGAGATACGCAGTATTTT
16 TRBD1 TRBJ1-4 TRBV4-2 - CASSPGRQGGGEKLFF TGTGCCAGCAGCCCGGGACGACAGGGAGGCGGTGAAAAACTGTTTTTT
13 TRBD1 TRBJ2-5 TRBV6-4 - CASSRDRGETQYF TGTGCCAGCAGTCGGGACAGGGGTGAGACCCAGTACTTC
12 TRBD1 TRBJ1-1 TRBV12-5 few CASGLSTGAAFF TGTGCTAGTGGTTTGTCGACAGGGGCGGCTTTCTTT
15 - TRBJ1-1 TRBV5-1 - CASSLGGGDGTEAFF TGCGCCAGCAGCTTGGGGGGAGGGGACGGCACTGAAGCTTTCTTT
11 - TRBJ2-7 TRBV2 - CASKSPIEQYF TGTGCCAGCAAATCCCCCATCGAGCAGTACTTC
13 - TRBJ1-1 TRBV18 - CASSPTSGEGAFF TGTGCCAGCTCACCTACATCGGGGGAGGGGGCTTTCTTT
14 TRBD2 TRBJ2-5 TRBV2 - CASTLLASQETQYF TGTGCCAGCACTCTACTAGCGTCCCAAGAGACCCAGTACTTC
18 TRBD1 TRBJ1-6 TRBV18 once CASSPTYPQGEAVSPLHF TGTGCCAGCTCACCGACGTACCCACAGGGGGAGGCGGTTTCACCCCTCCACTTT
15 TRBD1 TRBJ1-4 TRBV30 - CAWSGRGRVNEKLFF TGTGCCTGGAGTGGCAGGGGGCGTGTTAATGAAAAACTGTTTTTT
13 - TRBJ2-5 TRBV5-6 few CASSFGPQETQYF TGTGCCAGCAGCTTTGGGCCACAAGAGACCCAGTACTTC
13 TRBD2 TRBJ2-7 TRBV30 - CAWSSGTGYEQYF TGTGCCTGGAGCAGCGGGACGGGCTACGAGCAGTACTTC
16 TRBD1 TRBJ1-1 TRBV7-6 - CASSPPAQGARTEAFF TGTGCCAGCAGCCCACCTGCACAGGGGGCGCGGACTGAAGCTTTCTTT
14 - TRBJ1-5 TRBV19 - CASVSRSPGQPQHF TGTGCCAGTGTAAGCCGGTCTCCGGGTCAGCCCCAGCATTTT
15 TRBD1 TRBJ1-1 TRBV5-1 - CASSFRTGGNTEAFF TGCGCCAGCAGCTTCCGGACAGGGGGGAACACTGAAGCTTTCTTT
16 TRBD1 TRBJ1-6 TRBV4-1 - CASSQLSTGDNSPLHF TGCGCCAGCAGCCAGCTCTCGACAGGGGATAATTCACCCCTCCACTTT
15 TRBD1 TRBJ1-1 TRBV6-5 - CASSPRQGGNTEAFF TGTGCCAGCAGTCCCCGACAGGGGGGGAACACTGAAGCTTTCTTT
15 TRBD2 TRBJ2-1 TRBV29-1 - CSVGQRGATYNEQFF TGCAGCGTTGGGCAGCGGGGGGCGACCTACAATGAGCAGTTCTTC
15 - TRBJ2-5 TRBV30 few CAWSGYSASSQTQYF TGTGCCTGGAGTGGTTATTCCGCTAGTTCCCAGACCCAGTACTTC
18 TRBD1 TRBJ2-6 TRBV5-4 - CASSRGQGDFSGANVLTF TGTGCCAGCAGCAGGGGACAGGGGGATTTCTCTGGGGCCAACGTCCTGACTTTC
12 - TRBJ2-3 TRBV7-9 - CASSFLTDTQYF TGTGCCAGCAGCTTCCTGACAGATACGCAGTATTTT
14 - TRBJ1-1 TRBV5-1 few CASSRREGGTEAFF TGCGCCAGCAGTCGTCGGGAGGGGGGAACTGAAGCTTTCTTT